A selection of T cell receptor beta chains follows, all from one sample in a study of T-cell reconstitution after alpha-beta-depleted transplantation in children. From the PCR reads, TCRdb called clonotypes with MiXCR, one entry per CDR3 protein. This repertoire shows about 98,000 distinct CDR3 sequences, approximately 6% found once; its top ten account for 6.1%. The input for sequencing was PBMCs, mostly from graft donor cells, taken 60 days after TCRalphabeta/CD19-depleted stem cell transplant. The receptors derive from a female patient between 2 and 15 years old who had a stem cell transplant for Fanconi anemia, so the T cells may come from the graft donor. Each CDR3 is given with its conserved first and last residue. The D gene is left open where the match is weak. The size entry is marked missing in some rows and otherwise reads once, few, many or a size class.

>TRBV29-1|many|.|TRBJ1-2
TGCAGCGCAACCGATGACGGGGGGCACTATGGCTACACCTTC
CSATDDGGHYGYTF
>TRBV27|many|.|TRBJ2-2
TGTGCCAGCAGTTTACAGGGTAGAGGGACCGGGGAGCTGTTTTTT
CASSLQGRGTGELFF
>TRBV29-1|many|.|TRBJ1-2
TGCAGCGTTGGACCGATACAGGGCCAGGAGGGCTACACCTTC
CSVGPIQGQEGYTF
>TRBV20-1|few|TRBD2|TRBJ2-7
TGCAGTGCTAGAGATGCCGGGGGGGGCGGTATCTCCTACGAGCAGTACTTC
CSARDAGGGGISYEQYF
>TRBV12-3/TRBV12-4|many|.|TRBJ2-1
TGTGCCAGCAGTGCCCGGGCCCCCCTATCGGGTGGGGAGCAGTTCTTC
CASSARAPLSGGEQFF
>TRBV20-1|many|.|TRBJ1-2
TGCAGTGCTAGAGCCCCACAGATGCATGGCTACACCTTC
CSARAPQMHGYTF
>TRBV4-2|many|.|TRBJ2-1
TGTGCCAGCAGCCTGCGGGATTATTCCCATGAGCAGTTCTTC
CASSLRDYSHEQFF
>TRBV20-1|many|.|TRBJ2-5
TGCAGTGCTAGAAAGGGGAGTAGGGAGACCCAGTACTTC
CSARKGSRETQYF
>TRBV9|few|.|TRBJ2-1
TGTGCCAGCAGCGTAGGTGGGGGACCCTCCAATGAGCAGTTCTTC
CASSVGGGPSNEQFF
>TRBV24-1|many|.|TRBJ2-1
TGTGCCACCAGTCCTACCGGGACACATCACAGGGTAGGCTTTTTCTACAATGAGCAGTTCTTC
CATSPTGTHHRVGFFYNEQFF
>TRBV28|many|.|TRBJ2-7
TGTGCCAGCAGTTTTTCGGTTTCTAGTCCTCTTGGCGGCGAGCAGTACTTC
CASSFSVSSPLGGEQYF
>TRBV12-3/TRBV12-4|.|.|TRBJ1-4
TGTGCCAGCAGTTTAGTGCCACGGTACAAGGATGAAAAACTGTTT
CASSLVPRYKDEKLF
>TRBV12-3/TRBV12-4|many|TRBD2|TRBJ2-7
TGTGCCAGCAGTGATGGACTAGCGGGAGCCGAGCAGTACTTC
CASSDGLAGAEQYF
>TRBV20-1|many|.|TRBJ2-3
TGCAGTGCTAGGGACTCTAGCACAGATACGCAGTATTTT
CSARDSSTDTQYF
>TRBV15|many|.|TRBJ2-2
TGTGCCACCAGCAGAGATGGCAAAGGAAACACCGGGGAGCTGTTTTTT
CATSRDGKGNTGELFF